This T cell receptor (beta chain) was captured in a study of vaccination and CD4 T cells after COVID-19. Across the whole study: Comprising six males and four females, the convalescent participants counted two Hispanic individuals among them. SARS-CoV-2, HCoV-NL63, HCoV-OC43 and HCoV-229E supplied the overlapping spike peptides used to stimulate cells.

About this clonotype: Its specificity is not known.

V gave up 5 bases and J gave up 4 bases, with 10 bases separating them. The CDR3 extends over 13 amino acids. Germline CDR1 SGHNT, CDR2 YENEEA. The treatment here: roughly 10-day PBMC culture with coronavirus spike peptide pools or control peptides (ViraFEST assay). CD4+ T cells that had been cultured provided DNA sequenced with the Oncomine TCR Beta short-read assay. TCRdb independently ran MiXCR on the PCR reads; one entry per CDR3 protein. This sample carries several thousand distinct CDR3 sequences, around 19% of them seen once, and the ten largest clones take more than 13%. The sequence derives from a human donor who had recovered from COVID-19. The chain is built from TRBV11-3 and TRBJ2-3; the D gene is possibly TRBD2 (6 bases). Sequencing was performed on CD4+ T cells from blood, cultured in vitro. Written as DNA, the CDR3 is TGTGCCAGCAGCCGCGGAGGGGCAGATACGCAGTATTTT. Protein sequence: CASSRGGADTQYF.